This passage covers 20 T cell receptor beta chains from one sample sequenced in a study of PD-1 blockade in mismatch repair-deficient tumors. The assay was immunoSEQ multiplex PCR, and TCRdb's table has in-frame clones only and misses some. The data show tens of thousands of clones, with about 84% seen just once and more than 2.5% held by the top ten. Sequences were derived from peripheral blood, sampled 12 weeks after starting pembrolizumab. Every receptor here comes from an adult with mismatch repair-deficient cancer.

V gene TRBV7-9 combines with J gene TRBJ1-2; D not certain. V was trimmed by 1 base and J by 8 bases, leaving 11 bases between them. The CDR3 contains 13 residues. Germline-derived CDR1 and CDR2 are SEHNR and FQNEAQ (reference sequence). DNA for the CDR3: TGTGCCAGCAGCTTAGACACACCACGGGGCTACACCTTC. Its translation is CASSLDTPRGYTF. The full variable domain, in which reference TRBV7-9 and TRBJ1-2 provide the parts outside the CDR3, is DTGVSQNPRHKITKRGQNVTFRCDPISEHNRLYWYRQTLGQGPEFLTYFQNEAQLEKSRLLSDRFSAERPKGSFSTLEIQRTEQGDSAMYLCASSLDTPRGYTFGSGTRLTVV.

J is TRBJ1-1 and V is TRBV18, with a weak D call TRBD1 (6 bases). This CDR3 is built from 15 residues. Trimming pared 2 bases from V and 3 bases from J, leaving 13 bases between. Germline CDR1 KGHSH, CDR2 LQKENI. The CDR3: CASSPTPEGDTEAFF. The DNA of the CDR3 is TGTGCCAGCTCACCAACTCCAGAGGGGGACACTGAAGCTTTCTTT. Variable domain in full (rest from reference TRBV18 and TRBJ1-1): NAGVMQNPRHLVRRRGQEARLRCSPMKGHSHVYWYRQLPEEGLKFMVYLQKENIIDESGMPKERFSAEFPKEGPSILRIQQVVRGDSAAYFCASSPTPEGDTEAFFGQGTRLTVV.

In this sample, this clone turned up many times. The chain carries TRBV7-2 and TRBJ1-2, with a tentative D call TRBD1 (5 bases). The CDR3 contains 15 residues. Germline lookup yields CDR1 SGHTA and CDR2 FQGNSA. Trimming shortened V by 4 bases and J by 3 bases, and 15 bases separated the two germline ends. The CDR3 loop is CASSSTGLSDYGYTF. The CDR3 DNA follows: TGTGCCAGCAGCTCAACAGGACTTAGTGACTATGGCTACACCTTC. The complete variable domain, with remaining parts taken from reference TRBV7-2 and TRBJ1-2, reads GAGVSQSPSNKVTEKGKDVELRCDPISGHTALYWYRQSLGQGLEFLIYFQGNSAPDKSGLPSDRFSAERTGGSVSTLTIQRTQQEDSAVYLCASSSTGLSDYGYTFGSGTRLTVV.

This rearrangement joins TRBV7-9 to TRBJ1-1, with 10 bases identical to TRBD1. V was pared by 5 bases and J by 4 bases, with 1 base of the junction left unmatched. This CDR3 region has 13 residues. CDR1 is SEHNR, CDR2 FQNEAQ, per germline (reference sequence). CDR3 nucleotide sequence: TGTGCCAGCAGCCGGGACAGGGGCACTGAAGCTTTCTTT. Translation gives CASSRDRGTEAFF. Filled out from reference TRBV7-9 and TRBJ1-1, the complete variable domain reads DTGVSQNPRHKITKRGQNVTFRCDPISEHNRLYWYRQTLGQGPEFLTYFQNEAQLEKSRLLSDRFSAERPKGSFSTLEIQRTEQGDSAMYLCASSRDRGTEAFFGQGTRLTVV.

The genes are TRBV10-3 and TRBJ1-1; TRBD1 is a possible D gene (6 bases). The V gene's germline CDR1 is ENHRY and CDR2 SYGVKD. Between the trimmed V and J ends, which lost 6 bases and 4 bases, there was a span of 15 bases. The CDR3 loop spans 14 amino acids. CDR3 loop: CAISENRVSTEAFF. CDR3 DNA sequence: TGTGCCATCAGCGAAAACAGGGTCAGCACTGAAGCTTTCTTT.

This chain uses TRBV2 with TRBJ2-5, with a weak D call TRBD1 (6 bases). Germline V CDR1 and CDR2: SNHLY, FYNNEI. CDR3 length equals 13 residues. V dropped 6 bases and J dropped 2 bases, with 10 bases sitting between them. For the CDR3, the DNA is TGTGCCAGCAGCCGACAGGAACAAGAGACCCAGTACTTC. It encodes CASSRQEQETQYF.

This clone was counted a single time. The chain couples TRBV10-3 to TRBJ1-2; the match to TRBD1 covers 9 bases. The ends lost 3 bases at V and 2 bases at J; junction bases unmatched: 4. This CDR3 has 15 amino acids. Germline V gene sequence: CDR1 ENHRY, CDR2 SYGVKD. The CDR3, as DNA: TGTGCCATCAGTGACCTTGACAGGGGGAACTATGGCTACACCTTC. Protein product: CAISDLDRGNYGYTF.

In its sample, this clone was seen a few times. The chain joins TRBV4-1 to TRBJ1-4; D ambiguous. This CDR3 is built from 14 residues. CDR1 and CDR2 (germline): MGHRA, YSYEKL. Trimming removed 3 bases from V and 7 bases from J, with 12 bases in between. The CDR3 reads CASSQLTRAEKLFF. In DNA, the CDR3 is TGCGCCAGCAGCCAGCTGACTAGGGCTGAAAAACTGTTTTTT.

This sequence joins TRBV6-6 and TRBJ2-5, with a tentative D call TRBD1 (6 bases). Germline V gene sequence: CDR1 MNHNY, CDR2 SVGAGI (reference sequence). V lost 0 bases to trimming and J lost 8 bases, with 10 bases between them. The CDR3 totals 13 residues. The CDR3 DNA sequence: TGTGCCAGCAGTTACTCGGGGGCGCCAACCCAGTACTTC. Translation gives CASSYSGAPTQYF.

The chain uses TRBV6-6 and TRBJ2-1; TRBD2 matches 14 bases. From germline, CDR1 is MNHNY and CDR2 SVGAGI (reference sequence). The CDR3 consists of 16 residues. V was pared by 5 bases and J by 7 bases, with 7 bases of the junction left unmatched. CDR3 protein: CASSVPGTSGSNEQFF. CDR3 sequence (DNA): TGTGCCAGCAGTGTTCCCGGGACTAGCGGGAGTAATGAGCAGTTCTTC.

The chain uses TRBV5-1 and TRBJ1-4; 8 bases line up with TRBD1. Per the germline V gene, CDR1 is SGHRS and CDR2 is YFSETQ. V trimming: 4 bases; J trimming: 3 bases; junction bases outside the gene matches: 8. The CDR3 has 16 residues. Here the CDR3 reads CASSNQDRGANEKLFF. CDR3 sequence (DNA): TGCGCCAGCAGCAACCAAGACAGGGGAGCTAATGAAAAACTGTTTTTT.

This sequence joins TRBV23-1 and TRBJ1-2; 9 bases line up with TRBD1. TRBV23-1 is placed among ORFs of uncertain function. Germline trimming cut 8 bases from V and 4 bases from J; bases unmatched to any gene: 11. The CDR3 extends over 15 amino acids. The CDR3 here is CASPCVRQGGYGYTF. The CDR3 coding sequence is TGCGCCAGCCCCTGCGTGAGACAGGGGGGCTATGGCTACACCTTC.

The chain uses TRBV23-1 and TRBJ2-3; a possible D gene is TRBD1 (6 bases). TRBV23-1 is placed among ORFs of uncertain function. V lost 6 bases and J 0 bases, leaving 16 bases between the germline ends. This CDR3 has 16 residues. The CDR3 loop is CASRLNQQGSTDTQYF. The CDR3 coding sequence is TGCGCCAGCAGACTCAATCAACAGGGTAGCACAGATACGCAGTATTTT.

The chain carries TRBV9 and TRBJ2-1; 10 positions match TRBD2. The germline gives CDR1 SGDLS, CDR2 YYNGEE. V lost 2 bases to trimming and J lost 7 bases; unmatched junction nucleotides: 6. CDR3 length equals 15 residues. Here the CDR3 reads CASSVGAGGVNEQFF. DNA of the CDR3: TGTGCCAGCAGCGTCGGAGCGGGAGGGGTGAATGAGCAGTTCTTC.

This rearrangement joins TRBV5-6 to TRBJ1-1, with a possible D match to TRBD1 (5 bases). The germline V and J ends were trimmed by 4 bases and 1 base, with 17 bases remaining between them. Per germline, CDR1 SGHDT and CDR2 YYEEEE. CDR3 length equals 16 residues. The DNA for the CDR3 is TGTGCCAGCAGCCCTGGTGGACGGGGCGCGAACACTGAAGCTTTCTTT. Amino acids: CASSPGGRGANTEAFF.

V usage is TRBV19 and J usage is TRBJ2-6; D may be TRBD1 (6 bases). This CDR3 region has 16 residues. V was cut by 0 bases and J by 1 base, with 7 bases left in between. Germline CDR1 reads LNHDA; CDR2 reads SQIVND (reference sequence). The CDR3 loop is CASSIDGTSGANVLTF. The CDR3 DNA follows: TGTGCCAGTAGTATAGATGGGACATCTGGGGCCAACGTCCTGACTTTC. Full variable domain (outside the CDR3, taken from reference TRBV19 and TRBJ2-6): DGGITQSPKYLFRKEGQNVTLSCEQNLNHDAMYWYRQDPGQGLRLIYYSQIVNDFQKGDIAEGYSVSREKKESFPLTVTSAQKNPTAFYLCASSIDGTSGANVLTFGAGSRLTVL.

The chain employs TRBV19 and TRBJ2-1; 7 nucleotides line up with TRBD2. Germline CDR1 is LNHDA and CDR2 is SQIVND (reference sequence). The CDR3 length is 15 residues. Trimming cost V 6 bases and J 2 bases; bases outside gene matches: 7. The CDR3 coding sequence is TGTGCCAGTAGGGCCCTAGCGGAGCCCTACAATGAGCAGTTCTTC. Protein product: CASRALAEPYNEQFF.

The V call is TRBV6-6, the J call TRBJ1-4; D is uncertain. V lost 8 bases, J lost 2 bases, and 9 bases lay in between. The CDR3 runs to 13 residues. CDR1 MNHNY and CDR2 SVGAGI come from the germline V gene (reference sequence). CDR3 in amino acids: CASLRRTNEKLFF. CDR3 nucleotides: TGTGCCAGCCTTCGGAGGACTAATGAAAAACTGTTTTTT.

The rearrangement joins TRBV6-5 to TRBJ2-5; TRBD1 might be the D (6 bases). V lost 0 bases, J lost 2 bases, and 10 bases lay in between. CDR3 length equals 15 residues. Germline CDR1 MNHEY, CDR2 SVGAGI. CDR3 sequence (DNA): TGTGCCAGCAGTTACTCCTTGGGGGCTCAAGAGACCCAGTACTTC. Protein product: CASSYSLGAQETQYF.

The chain employs TRBV9 and TRBJ2-1, with D perhaps being TRBD1 or TRBD2 (5 bases each). CDR1 SGDLS and CDR2 YYNGEE come from the germline V gene. There are 12 residues in the CDR3. The V end lost 3 bases, the J end lost 10 bases, and 11 bases lay between the germline ends. In DNA, the CDR3 is TGTGCCAGCAGCGGAGGGACCCTCGAGCAGTTCTTC. This translates into CASSGGTLEQFF.